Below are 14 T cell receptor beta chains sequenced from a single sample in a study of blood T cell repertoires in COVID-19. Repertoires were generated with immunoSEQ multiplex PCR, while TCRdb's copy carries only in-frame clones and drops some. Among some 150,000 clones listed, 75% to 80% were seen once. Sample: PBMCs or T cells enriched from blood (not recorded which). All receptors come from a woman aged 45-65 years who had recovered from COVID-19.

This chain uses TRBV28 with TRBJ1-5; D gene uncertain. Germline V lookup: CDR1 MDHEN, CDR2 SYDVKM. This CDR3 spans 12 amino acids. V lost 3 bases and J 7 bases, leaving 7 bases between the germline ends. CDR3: CASSFYRQPQHF. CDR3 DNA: TGTGCCAGCAGTTTCTACAGACAGCCCCAGCATTTT.

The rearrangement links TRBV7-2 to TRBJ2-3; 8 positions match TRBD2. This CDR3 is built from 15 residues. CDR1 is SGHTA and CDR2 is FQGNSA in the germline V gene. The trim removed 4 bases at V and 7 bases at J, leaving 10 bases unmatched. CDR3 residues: CASSSQTGTRNTQYF. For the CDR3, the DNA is TGTGCCAGCAGCTCACAGACCGGGACTAGGAATACGCAGTATTTT. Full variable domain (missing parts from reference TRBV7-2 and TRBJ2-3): GAGVSQSPSNKVTEKGKDVELRCDPISGHTALYWYRQSLGQGLEFLIYFQGNSAPDKSGLPSDRFSAERTGGSVSTLTIQRTQQEDSAVYLCASSSQTGTRNTQYFGPGTRLTVL.

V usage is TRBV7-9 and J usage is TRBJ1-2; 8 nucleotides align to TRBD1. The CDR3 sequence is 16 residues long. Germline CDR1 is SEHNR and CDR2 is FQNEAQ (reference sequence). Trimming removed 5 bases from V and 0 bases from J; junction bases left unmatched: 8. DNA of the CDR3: TGTGCCAGCAGCCAACCAGGGACAGGACCTAACTATGGCTACACCTTC. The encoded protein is CASSQPGTGPNYGYTF.

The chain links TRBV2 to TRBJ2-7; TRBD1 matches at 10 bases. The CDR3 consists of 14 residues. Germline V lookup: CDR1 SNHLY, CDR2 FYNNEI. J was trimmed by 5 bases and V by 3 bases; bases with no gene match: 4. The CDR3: CASSEDRGTNEQYF. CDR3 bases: TGTGCCAGCAGTGAGGACAGGGGGACGAACGAGCAGTACTTC.

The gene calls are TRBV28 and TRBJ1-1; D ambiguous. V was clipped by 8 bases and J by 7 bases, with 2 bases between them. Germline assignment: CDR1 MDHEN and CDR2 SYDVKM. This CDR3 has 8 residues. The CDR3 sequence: CASYEAFF. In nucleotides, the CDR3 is TGTGCCAGCTATGAAGCTTTCTTT.

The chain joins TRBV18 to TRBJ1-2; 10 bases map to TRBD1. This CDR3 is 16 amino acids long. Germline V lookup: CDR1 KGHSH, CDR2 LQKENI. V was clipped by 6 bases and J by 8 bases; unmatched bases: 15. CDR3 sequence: CASSSAGQGETKGYTF. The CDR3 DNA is TGTGCCAGCTCTTCCGCTGGACAGGGGGAAACGAAAGGCTACACCTTC. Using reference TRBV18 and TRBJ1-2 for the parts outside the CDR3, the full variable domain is NAGVMQNPRHLVRRRGQEARLRCSPMKGHSHVYWYRQLPEEGLKFMVYLQKENIIDESGMPKERFSAEFPKEGPSILRIQQVVRGDSAAYFCASSSAGQGETKGYTFGSGTRLTVV.

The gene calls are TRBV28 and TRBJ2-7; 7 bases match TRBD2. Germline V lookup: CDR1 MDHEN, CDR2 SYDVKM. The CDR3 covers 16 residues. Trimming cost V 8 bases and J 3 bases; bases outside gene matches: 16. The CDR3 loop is CASFSPDGEGNYEQYF. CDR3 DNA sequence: TGTGCCAGCTTTTCCCCCGACGGGGAGGGGAACTACGAGCAGTACTTC.

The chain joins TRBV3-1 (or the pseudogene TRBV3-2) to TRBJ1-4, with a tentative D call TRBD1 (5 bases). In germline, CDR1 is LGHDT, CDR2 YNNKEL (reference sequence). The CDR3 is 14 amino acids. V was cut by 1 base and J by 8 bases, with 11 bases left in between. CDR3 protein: CASSQGAGGEKLFF. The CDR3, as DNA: TGTGCCAGCAGCCAAGGGGCCGGGGGGGAAAAACTGTTTTTT.

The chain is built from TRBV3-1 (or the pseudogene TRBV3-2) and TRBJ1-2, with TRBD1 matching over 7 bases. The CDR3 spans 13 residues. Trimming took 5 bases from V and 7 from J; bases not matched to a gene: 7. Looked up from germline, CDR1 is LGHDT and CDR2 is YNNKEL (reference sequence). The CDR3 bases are TGTGCCAGCAGCTCACAGGGGCTTACTGGCTACACCTTC. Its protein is CASSSQGLTGYTF.

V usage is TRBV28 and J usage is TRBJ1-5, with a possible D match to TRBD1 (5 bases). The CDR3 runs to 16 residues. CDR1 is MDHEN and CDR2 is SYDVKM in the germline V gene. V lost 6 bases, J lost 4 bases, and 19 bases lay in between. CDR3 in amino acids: CASSSPTVQKNQPQHF. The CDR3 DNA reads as TGTGCCAGCAGCTCCCCGACAGTCCAGAAAAATCAGCCCCAGCATTTT.

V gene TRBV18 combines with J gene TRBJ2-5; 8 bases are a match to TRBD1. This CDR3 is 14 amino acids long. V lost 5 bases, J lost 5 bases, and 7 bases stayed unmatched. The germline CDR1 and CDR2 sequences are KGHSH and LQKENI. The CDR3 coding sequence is TGTGCCAGCTCAGGTACAGGGGGTGGCGAGACCCAGTACTTC. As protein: CASSGTGGGETQYF. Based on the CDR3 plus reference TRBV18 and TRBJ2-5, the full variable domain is NAGVMQNPRHLVRRRGQEARLRCSPMKGHSHVYWYRQLPEEGLKFMVYLQKENIIDESGMPKERFSAEFPKEGPSILRIQQVVRGDSAAYFCASSGTGGGETQYFGPGTRLLVL.

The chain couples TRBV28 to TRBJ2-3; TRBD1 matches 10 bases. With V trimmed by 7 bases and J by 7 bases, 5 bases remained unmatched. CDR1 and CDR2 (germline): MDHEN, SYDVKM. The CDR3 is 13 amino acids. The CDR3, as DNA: TGTGCCAGCATCCCGGGACAGGGGAATACGCAGTATTTT. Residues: CASIPGQGNTQYF. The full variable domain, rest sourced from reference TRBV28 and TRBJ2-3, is DVKVTQSSRYLVKRTGEKVFLECVQDMDHENMFWYRQDPGLGLRLIYFSYDVKMKEKGDIPEGYSVSREKKERFSLILESASTNQTSMYLCASIPGQGNTQYFGPGTRLTVL.

This chain's CDR3 is CAISIGLAGGEEQYF. DNA for the CDR3: TGTGCCATCAGTATAGGACTAGCGGGAGGCGAGGAGCAGTACTTC. The J gene is TRBJ2-7, the V gene TRBV10-3; 14 nucleotides line up with TRBD2. CDR1 is ENHRY, CDR2 SYGVKD, per germline. J lost 7 bases, V lost 5 bases, and 7 bases had no gene match. This CDR3 has 15 amino acids.

The CDR3 DNA reads as TGTGCCAGCAGCTTAGAGGGCAGGGGGAATGAGCAGTTCTTC. Protein: CASSLEGRGNEQFF. This chain uses TRBV11-3 with TRBJ2-1; 7 nucleotides agree with TRBD1. V shed 0 bases, J shed 7 bases, and the junction held 3 bases outside the gene matches. This CDR3 is 14 amino acids long. The germline V gene has CDR1 SGHNT and CDR2 YENEEA.